This passage covers 15 T cell receptor beta chains from one sample sequenced in a study of CD8+ T cells in alopecia areata (dated by TCRdb to between 2018 and 2020). Libraries came from the immunoSEQ multiplex PCR assay. For TCR sequencing, RNA was extracted from every sample and reverse transcribed into cDNA to serve as template. Held by TCRdb, this immuneACCESS table contains in-frame sequences only and omits some clones. Under half of the omission traces to an unresolved V gene where checked; the cause of the rest is unknown. Across this sample there are 60,000 to 85,000 clones, with around 65% seen only once. The ten largest clonotypes hold 20% to 25% of the sample. In light of the paper, this sample's time point label describes: about 5 months on oral tofacitinib. The treatment or condition label, as the study defines it: oral pan-JAK inhibitor, 5-10 mg twice daily. The sequencing used CD8+ T cells sorted from blood, collected at week 24, from a patient treated with tofacitinib. The receptors were sampled from a human donor with alopecia areata.

The CDR3 coding sequence is TGTGCCTCCGGACTAGCGGGACCCTACGAGCAGTACTTC. Translation: CASGLAGPYEQYF. The chain joins TRBV30 to TRBJ2-7, with TRBD2 matching over 12 bases. Germline V gene lookup returns CDR1 GTSNPN and CDR2 SVGIG (reference sequence). The CDR3 sequence is 13 residues long. V trimming: 7 bases; J trimming: 2 bases; junction bases outside the gene matches: 3.

The chain couples TRBV5-1 to TRBJ2-6, with TRBD1 matching 8 bases. CDR1 is SGHRS, CDR2 YFSETQ, per germline. CDR3 length: 17 residues. The trim removed 4 bases at V and 3 bases at J, leaving 9 bases unmatched. The CDR3 DNA sequence: TGCGCCAGCAGCGCCGGGACAGGCCCCGGTGGGGCCAACGTCCTGACTTTC. The encoded protein is CASSAGTGPGGANVLTF.

This chain's CDR3 is CASSSSTSAMEQFF. The CDR3 region has the DNA TGTGCCAGCAGTTCCTCGACTAGCGCGATGGAGCAGTTCTTC. V usage is TRBV27 and J usage is TRBJ2-1, with TRBD2 identical over 8 bases. The V gene end was trimmed by 4 bases and the J gene end by 10 bases; junction bases not matched to a gene: 9. The CDR3 covers 14 residues. The germline gives CDR1 MNHEY, CDR2 SMNVEV (reference sequence).

This clone came up a few times. The chain couples TRBV7-9 to TRBJ2-3; the D is unclear. Per germline, CDR1 SEHNR and CDR2 FQNEAQ (reference sequence). The CDR3 runs to 12 residues. V shed 3 bases and J shed 4 bases, with 5 bases lying between them. The CDR3 bases are TGTGCCAGCAGCTTTGGGGCAGATACGCAGTATTTT. This translates into CASSFGADTQYF. Looking up the rest from reference TRBV7-9 and TRBJ2-3 gives the full variable domain: DTGVSQNPRHKITKRGQNVTFRCDPISEHNRLYWYRQTLGQGPEFLTYFQNEAQLEKSRLLSDRFSAERPKGSFSTLEIQRTEQGDSAMYLCASSFGADTQYFGPGTRLTVL.

The chain combines TRBV30 with TRBJ2-2, with D perhaps assigned TRBD1 or TRBD2 (6 bases each). Germline CDR1 and CDR2: GTSNPN and SVGIG (reference sequence). V was trimmed by 3 bases and J by 9 bases, leaving 17 bases between them. This CDR3 is built from 14 residues. Here the CDR3 reads CAWRPGAGFRELFF. In nucleotides, the CDR3 is TGTGCCTGGAGACCGGGGGCCGGATTCCGGGAGCTGTTTTTT.

The chain employs TRBV7-9 and TRBJ2-6, with D hard to call. From germline, CDR1 is SEHNR and CDR2 FQNEAQ (reference sequence). The V and J ends lost 1 base and 0 bases respectively, with 7 bases between them. The CDR3 contains 16 residues. This CDR3 is CASSLGAPSGANVLTF. In DNA, the CDR3 is TGTGCCAGCAGCTTAGGTGCTCCCTCTGGGGCCAACGTCCTGACTTTC.

The chain has TRBV4-1 and TRBJ2-2, with 8 bases identical to TRBD2. The CDR3 is made up of 17 amino acids. J gave up 6 bases and V 0 bases, and 9 bases lay outside the gene matches. The germline gives CDR1 MGHRA, CDR2 YSYEKL. CDR3 DNA sequence: TGCGCCAGCAGCCAAGATCCGGGCGGGAGGAATCCCGGGGAGCTGTTTTTT. It encodes CASSQDPGGRNPGELFF.

The chain has TRBV25-1 and TRBJ1-2, with 8 bases matching TRBD1. Trimming cost V 2 bases and J 8 bases; bases outside gene matches: 4. Germline V gene lookup returns CDR1 MGHDK and CDR2 SYGVNS. The length of the CDR3 is 13 residues. CDR3 loop: CASSEDRGIGYTF. For the CDR3, the DNA is TGTGCCAGCAGTGAAGACAGGGGTATAGGCTACACCTTC.

The chain uses TRBV9 and TRBJ2-7; D is ambiguous. The germline V and J ends were trimmed by 4 bases and 5 bases, with 19 bases remaining between them. The CDR3 loop spans 15 amino acids. Per the germline V gene, CDR1 is SGDLS and CDR2 is YYNGEE. CDR3 coding DNA: TGTGCCAGCAGCTTCGAACCTGCCTCAAGCCACGAGCAGTACTTC. This gives the protein CASSFEPASSHEQYF.

The V call is TRBV4-3, the J call TRBJ2-1; either TRBD1 or TRBD2 may fit D (5 bases each). V lost 1 base and J lost 9, with 13 bases in between. From germline, CDR1 is LGHNA and CDR2 YSLEER. This CDR3 has 14 amino acids. The DNA for the CDR3 is TGCGCCAGCAGCCAAGGTATCAGGGCGGGTGAGCAGTTCTTC. Translation: CASSQGIRAGEQFF.

This clone was detected only a few times. This chain links TRBV5-6 with TRBJ1-5; D perhaps matches TRBD1 (5 bases). V dropped 0 bases and J dropped 2 bases, with 12 bases sitting between them. The germline V gene encodes CDR1 SGHDT and CDR2 YYEEEE. The CDR3 length is 16 residues. CDR3 in amino acids: CASSLAGGGGNQPQHF. CDR3 sequence (DNA): TGTGCCAGCAGCTTGGCCGGGGGAGGAGGCAATCAGCCCCAGCATTTT.

The chain couples TRBV2 to TRBJ1-1; 8 nucleotides agree with TRBD1. Germline CDR1 reads SNHLY; CDR2 reads FYNNEI. The CDR3 is 15 residues long. After removal of 2 bases from V and 2 bases from J, the junction contained 4 bases not matched to a gene. The CDR3 reads CASSELAGGNTEAFF. Here the CDR3 DNA reads TGTGCCAGCAGTGAATTAGCAGGGGGCAACACTGAAGCTTTCTTT.

The chain combines TRBV5-1 with TRBJ2-5; the D gene is possibly TRBD1 (7 bases). Germline-derived CDR1 and CDR2 are SGHRS and YFSETQ. CDR3 size: 16 residues. The V end lost 4 bases, the J end lost 0 bases, and 16 bases lay between the germline ends. The CDR3 sequence: CASSQDRDSYQETQYF. The CDR3 DNA follows: TGCGCCAGCAGCCAAGACAGGGACTCGTACCAAGAGACCCAGTACTTC.

This clone was found once. The chain is built from TRBV28 and TRBJ1-1; a weak D match, TRBD1 (5 bases). The germline V gene encodes CDR1 MDHEN and CDR2 SYDVKM. The CDR3 runs 17 residues. Trimming removed 4 bases at V and 5 bases at J, with 23 bases between. As DNA, the CDR3 is TGTGCCAGCAGTTCTGCCCTCTCAGGGTTCTCGTGGACTGAAGCTTTCTTT. Translating gives CASSSALSGFSWTEAFF. The variable domain in full, completed from reference TRBV28 and TRBJ1-1, reads DVKVTQSSRYLVKRTGEKVFLECVQDMDHENMFWYRQDPGLGLRLIYFSYDVKMKEKGDIPEGYSVSREKKERFSLILESASTNQTSMYLCASSSALSGFSWTEAFFGQGTRLTVV.

The J gene is TRBJ2-5, the V gene TRBV5-1; TRBD1 matches at 8 bases. CDR3 length: 15 amino acids. From germline, CDR1 is SGHRS and CDR2 YFSETQ. V shed 1 base and J 5 bases; nucleotides not matched to a gene: 7. CDR3 bases: TGCGCCAGCAGCTTGTTGGCAGGGGGCAGGGAGACCCAGTACTTC. Translating it yields CASSLLAGGRETQYF. The full variable domain, with the rest looked up from reference TRBV5-1 and TRBJ2-5, is KAGVTQTPRYLIKTRGQQVTLSCSPISGHRSVSWYQQTPGQGLQFLFEYFSETQRNKGNFPGRFSGRQFSNSRSEMNVSTLELGDSALYLCASSLLAGGRETQYFGPGTRLLVL.